This TCR beta chain originates from a study of T cells after yellow fever vaccination. Each CDR3 protein gets one entry after TCRdb re-called the 5' RACE reads with MiXCR. The repertoire holds some 250,000 distinct CDR3 sequences, with about 3.5% as singletons. This clonotype was seen repeatedly, ten times or more. This CDR3 has 15 amino acids. Germline CDR1 and CDR2: DFQATT and SNEGSKA (reference sequence). After removal of 3 bases from V and 5 bases from J, the junction contained 9 bases not matched to a gene. The origin of this receptor is a man between 18 and 35 years old who received the YFV17D yellow fever vaccine. The chain links TRBV20-1 to TRBJ2-1; 8 bases are a match to TRBD2. The sequencing used PBMCs, collected 15 days after the yellow fever booster vaccination. The CDR3 DNA follows: TGCAGTGCTAGGCCGACGGGGGGGCCCGACAATGAGCAGTTCTTC. Its protein product is CSARPTGGPDNEQFF.